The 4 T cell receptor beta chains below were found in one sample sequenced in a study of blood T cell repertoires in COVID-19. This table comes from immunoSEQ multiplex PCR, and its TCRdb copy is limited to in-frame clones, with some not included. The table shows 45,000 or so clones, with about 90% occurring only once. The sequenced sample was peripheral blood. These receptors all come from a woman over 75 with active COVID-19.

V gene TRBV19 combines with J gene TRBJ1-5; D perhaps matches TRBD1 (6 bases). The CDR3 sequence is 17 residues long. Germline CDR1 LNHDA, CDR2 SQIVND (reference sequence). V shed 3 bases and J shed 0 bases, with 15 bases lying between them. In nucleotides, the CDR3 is TGTGCCAGTAGTATCCTTCATGACAGGTCTAGCAATCAGCCCCAGCATTTT. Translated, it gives CASSILHDRSSNQPQHF. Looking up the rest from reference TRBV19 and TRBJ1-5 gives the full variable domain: DGGITQSPKYLFRKEGQNVTLSCEQNLNHDAMYWYRQDPGQGLRLIYYSQIVNDFQKGDIAEGYSVSREKKESFPLTVTSAQKNPTAFYLCASSILHDRSSNQPQHFGDGTRLSIL.

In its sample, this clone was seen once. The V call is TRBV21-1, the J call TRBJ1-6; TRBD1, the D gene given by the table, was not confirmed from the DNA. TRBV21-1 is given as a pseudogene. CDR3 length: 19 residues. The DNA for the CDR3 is TGTGCCAGCAGCAAAGGGAGATCACCAGGGAATTCCTATAATTCACCCCTCCACTTT. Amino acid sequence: CASSKGRSPGNSYNSPLHF.

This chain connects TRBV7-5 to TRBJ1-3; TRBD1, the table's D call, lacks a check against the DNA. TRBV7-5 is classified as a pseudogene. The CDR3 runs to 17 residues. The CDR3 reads CARSLLQGRPPGNTIYF. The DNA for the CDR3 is TGTGCCAGAAGCTTACTACAGGGTCGACCACCTGGAAACACCATATATTTT.

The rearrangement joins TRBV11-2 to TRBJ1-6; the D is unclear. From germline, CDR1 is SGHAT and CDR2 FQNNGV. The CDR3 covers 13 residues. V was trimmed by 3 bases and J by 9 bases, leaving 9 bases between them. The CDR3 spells CASSFFSPSPLHF. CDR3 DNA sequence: TGTGCCAGCAGCTTCTTTAGCCCTTCACCCCTCCACTTT.